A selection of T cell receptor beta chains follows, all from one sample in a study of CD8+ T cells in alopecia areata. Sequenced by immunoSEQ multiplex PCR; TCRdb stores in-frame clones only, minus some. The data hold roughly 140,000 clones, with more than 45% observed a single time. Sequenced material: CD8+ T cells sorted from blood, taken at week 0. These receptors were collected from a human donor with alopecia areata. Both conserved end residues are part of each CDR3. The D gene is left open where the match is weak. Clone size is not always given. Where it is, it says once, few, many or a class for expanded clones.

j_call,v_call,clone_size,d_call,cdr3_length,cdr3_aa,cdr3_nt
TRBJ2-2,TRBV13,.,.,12,CASSLVTGELFF,TGTGCCAGCAGCCTCGTCACCGGGGAGCTGTTTTTT
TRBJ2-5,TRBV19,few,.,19,CASSTRLGPSSGPQETQYF,TGTGCCAGTAGTACCCGACTGGGGCCCTCTTCGGGACCTCAAGAGACCCAGTACTTC
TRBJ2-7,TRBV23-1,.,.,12,CASRDTVYEQYF,TGCGCCAGCAGGGACACAGTCTACGAGCAGTACTTC
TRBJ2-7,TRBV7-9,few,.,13,CASSLGPYDEQYF,TGTGCCAGCAGCTTGGGTCCCTACGACGAGCAGTACTTC
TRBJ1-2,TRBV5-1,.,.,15,CASSLGQEERYGYTF,TGCGCCAGCAGCTTGGGTCAGGAAGAACGCTATGGCTACACCTTC
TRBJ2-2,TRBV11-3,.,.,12,CASSLRPGELFF,TGTGCCAGCAGCTTAAGACCCGGGGAGCTGTTTTTT
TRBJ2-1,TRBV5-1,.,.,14,CASSLLFRDNEQFF,TGCGCCAGCAGCCTGCTCTTCAGGGACAATGAGCAGTTCTTC
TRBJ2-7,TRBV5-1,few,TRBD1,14,CASTPGQGSYEQYF,TGCGCCAGCACGCCGGGACAGGGGTCCTACGAGCAGTACTTC
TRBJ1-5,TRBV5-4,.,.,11,CASTGGREFNF,TGTGCCAGCACTGGGGGACGGGAGTTTAATTTT
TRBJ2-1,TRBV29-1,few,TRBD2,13,CSVDGGGGDEQFF,TGCAGCGTTGATGGCGGGGGGGGCGATGAGCAGTTCTTC
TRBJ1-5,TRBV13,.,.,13,CASSQAGNQPQHF,TGTGCCAGCAGCCAGGCTGGTAATCAGCCCCAGCATTTT
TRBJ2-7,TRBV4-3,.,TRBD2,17,CASSQDGTSGGRYEQYF,TGCGCCAGCAGCCAAGACGGGACTAGCGGGGGAAGGTACGAGCAGTACTTC
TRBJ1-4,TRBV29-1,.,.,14,CSSTLEGTNEKLFF,TGCAGCTCAACCCTGGAGGGCACTAATGAAAAACTGTTTTTT
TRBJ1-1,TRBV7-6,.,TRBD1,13,CASSLDRGTEAFF,TGTGCCAGCAGCCTGGACAGGGGCACTGAAGCTTTCTTT
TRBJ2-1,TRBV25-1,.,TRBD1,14,CASRETTGVNEQFF,TGTGCCAGCAGGGAAACTACAGGGGTTAATGAGCAGTTCTTC
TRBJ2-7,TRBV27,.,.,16,CASRDPSGQIPYEQYF,TGTGCCAGTCGAGACCCCAGCGGGCAGATACCCTACGAGCAGTACTTC
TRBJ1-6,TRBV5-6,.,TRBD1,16,CASGGRGLYGNSPLHF,TGTGCCAGCGGTGGCAGGGGGCTTTACGGTAATTCACCCCTCCACTTT
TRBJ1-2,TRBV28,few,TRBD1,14,CASRVIQGDYGYTF,TGTGCCAGCAGGGTAATCCAGGGGGACTATGGCTACACCTTC
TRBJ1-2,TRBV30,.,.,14,CAWSRGQSNYGYTF,TGTGCCTGGAGTCGCGGACAATCTAACTATGGCTACACCTTC
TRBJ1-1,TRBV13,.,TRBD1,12,CASSSDRGEAFF,TGTGCCAGCAGCTCCGACAGGGGAGAAGCTTTCTTT
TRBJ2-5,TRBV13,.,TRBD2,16,CASSLAGAGGEETQYF,TGTGCCAGCAGCCTTGCCGGAGCGGGGGGGGAAGAGACCCAGTACTTC
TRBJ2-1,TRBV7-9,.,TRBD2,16,CASSPVGTSGGNEQFF,TGTGCCAGCAGCCCCGTGGGGACTAGCGGGGGAAATGAGCAGTTCTTC
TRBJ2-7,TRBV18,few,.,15,CASSPPDSSRYEQYF,TGTGCCAGCTCACCACCGGACAGTTCTAGGTACGAGCAGTACTTC
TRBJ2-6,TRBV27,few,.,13,CASSLGGANVLTF,TGTGCCAGCAGTTTGGGAGGGGCCAACGTCCTGACTTTC
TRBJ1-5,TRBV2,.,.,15,CASSPILGSNQPQHF,TGTGCCAGCAGTCCGATCCTAGGGAGCAATCAGCCCCAGCATTTT
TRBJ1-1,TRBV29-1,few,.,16,CSVEGISGHPNTEAFF,TGCAGCGTTGAAGGAATTTCGGGACACCCGAACACTGAAGCTTTCTTT
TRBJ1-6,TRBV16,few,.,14,CASSQSTRVSPLHF,TGTGCCAGCAGCCAATCCACCAGGGTTTCACCCCTCCACTTT
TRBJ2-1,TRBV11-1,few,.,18,CASSSIGNVAVGQGEQFF,TGTGCCAGCAGCTCAATTGGCAACGTGGCCGTAGGGCAAGGTGAGCAGTTCTTC
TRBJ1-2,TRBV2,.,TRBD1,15,CASSDIYRGLDGYTF,TGTGCCAGCAGTGATATTTACAGGGGGCTCGATGGCTACACCTTC
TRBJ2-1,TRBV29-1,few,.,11,CSALAYNEQFF,TGCAGCGCGCTCGCCTACAATGAGCAGTTCTTC
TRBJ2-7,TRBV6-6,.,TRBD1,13,CASSLDRGGEQYF,TGTGCCAGCAGTCTGGACAGGGGAGGCGAGCAGTACTTC
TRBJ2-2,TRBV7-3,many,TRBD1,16,CASSPWTGGRTGELFF,TGTGCCAGCAGCCCCTGGACAGGGGGCAGGACCGGGGAGCTGTTTTTT
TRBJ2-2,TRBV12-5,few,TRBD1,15,CASGPGTGVSGELFF,TGTGCTAGTGGCCCCGGGACAGGAGTGTCCGGGGAGCTGTTTTTT
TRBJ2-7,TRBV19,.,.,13,CASSENRDYEQYF,TGTGCCAGTAGTGAAAACAGGGACTACGAGCAGTACTTC
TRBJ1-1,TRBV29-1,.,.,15,CSVVLGGEADTEAFF,TGCAGCGTTGTTCTGGGAGGAGAGGCGGACACTGAAGCTTTCTTT
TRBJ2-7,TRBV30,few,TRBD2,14,CAWSRWTSGVEQYF,TGTGCCTGGAGTAGGTGGACTAGCGGGGTCGAGCAGTACTTC
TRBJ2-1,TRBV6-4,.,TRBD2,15,CASSDSTSGNNEQFF,TGTGCCAGCAGTGACTCAACTAGCGGGAACAATGAGCAGTTCTTC
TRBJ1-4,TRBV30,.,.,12,CAWSVENEKLFF,TGTGCCTGGAGTGTGGAGAATGAAAAACTGTTTTTT
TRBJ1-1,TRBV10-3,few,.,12,CGTGRGNTEAFF,TGTGGAACAGGACGGGGAAACACTGAAGCTTTCTTT
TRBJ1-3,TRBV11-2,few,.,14,CASSQGISGNTIYF,TGTGCCAGCAGCCAAGGGATCTCTGGAAACACCATATATTTT
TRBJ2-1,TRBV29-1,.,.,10,CSYRYNEQFF,TGCAGTTATCGTTACAATGAGCAGTTCTTC
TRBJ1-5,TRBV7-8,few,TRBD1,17,CASSLEGTGDLNQPQHF,TGTGCCAGCAGCTTAGAAGGGACAGGCGATCTCAATCAGCCCCAGCATTTT
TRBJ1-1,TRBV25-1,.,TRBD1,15,CASSESWTGGTEAFF,TGTGCCAGCAGTGAGTCTTGGACAGGGGGCACTGAAGCTTTCTTT
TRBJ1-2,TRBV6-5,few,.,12,CASWYGARGYTF,TGTGCCAGCTGGTACGGGGCGCGTGGCTACACCTTC
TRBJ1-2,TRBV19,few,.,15,CASSIDGVAADGYTF,TGTGCCAGTAGTATAGATGGAGTTGCCGCGGATGGCTACACCTTC
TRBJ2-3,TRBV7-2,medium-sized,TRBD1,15,CASSLDGTGTDTQYF,TGTGCCAGCAGCTTAGATGGGACAGGCACAGATACGCAGTATTTT
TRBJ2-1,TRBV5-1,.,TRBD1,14,CASSLEQGGNEQFF,TGCGCCAGCAGCTTGGAACAGGGGGGAAATGAGCAGTTCTTC
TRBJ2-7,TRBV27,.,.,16,CASSSNKNQWGHEQYF,TGTGCCAGCAGTTCCAACAAAAATCAGTGGGGCCACGAGCAGTACTTC
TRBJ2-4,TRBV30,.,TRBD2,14,CAWSGGGAKNIQYF,TGTGCCTGGAGCGGCGGGGGGGCAAAAAACATTCAGTACTTC
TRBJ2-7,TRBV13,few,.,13,CASSLGGVREQYF,TGTGCCAGCAGCTTAGGAGGGGTCCGCGAGCAGTACTTC
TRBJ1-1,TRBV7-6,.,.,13,CASSLAENTEAFF,TGTGCCAGCAGCTTAGCAGAGAACACTGAAGCTTTCTTT
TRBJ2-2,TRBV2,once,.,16,CASSLKQLANTGELFF,TGTGCCAGCAGTCTAAAACAGCTCGCGAACACCGGGGAGCTGTTTTTT
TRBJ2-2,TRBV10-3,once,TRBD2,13,CATGTSGTGELFF,TGTGCCACCGGGACTAGCGGGACCGGGGAGCTGTTTTTT
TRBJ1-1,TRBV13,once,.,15,CASSLGRAQNTEAFF,TGTGCCAGCAGCTTAGGCCGGGCCCAGAACACTGAAGCTTTCTTT
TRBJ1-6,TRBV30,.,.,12,CAWSVGNSPLHF,TGTGCCTGGAGTGTCGGGAATTCACCCCTCCACTTT